This T cell receptor (beta chain) was recovered during a study of cytomegalovirus exposure and HLA in healthy donors. Trimming took 4 bases from V and 3 from J, leaving 12 bases between them. This CDR3 comprises 15 residues. Germline V gives CDR1 SNHLY, CDR2 FYNNEI. With 60 Vbeta and 13 Jbeta primers, the PCR was carried out. The protocol was immunoSEQ multiplex PCR, while the TCRdb copy is restricted to in-frame clones and leaves out a portion. The sample spans fewer than 130,000 clones; the ten largest clones claim about 0.59%. Study conclusions and caveats: After further analysis at a later stage, 16,951 TCR beta sequences were associated with HLA alleles at 0.05 false discovery rate. Among the most significant clusters, several appeared linked to common viral pathogens in a later analysis. Highest at DRB1 and lowest at HLA-C, TCR association rates differed among HLA loci in a later analysis.

About this clone itself: Its specificity is unknown.

All donors participated as healthy donors of bone marrow. This clonotype was obtained from a man between 50 and 59 years old in good health and CMV-seronegative. The chain couples TRBV2 to TRBJ2-2; possibly TRBD2 for D (5 bases). The material sequenced was PBMCs. In DNA, the CDR3 is TGTGCCAGCAGTGCCTTACCGGACTACACCGGGGAGCTGTTTTTT. This translates into CASSALPDYTGELFF.